This T cell receptor beta chain is drawn from a study of identical twins. Study conclusions and caveats: Compared with unrelated sharing, twin-shared out-of-frame alpha sequences had more low-probability sequences.

After template switching added a universal primer site, the resulting cDNA carried unique molecular identifiers. Via MiXCR, TCRdb re-called the 5' RACE reads, giving one row per CDR3 protein. The sample shows 260,000 or so distinct CDR3 sequences, approximately 6.8% of them seen only once. V was shortened by 5 bases and J by 2 bases, with 21 bases between the two germline ends. The CDR3 is 17 residues long. CDR1 and CDR2 from the germline V gene are LGHDT and YNNKEL (reference sequence). This clonotype was seen just once. Its antigen is not known. This same sample was also part of a study on yellow fever vaccine responses in identical twins.

V is TRBV3-1 and J is TRBJ1-1; D remains ambiguous. The TCR comes from a woman under 30 in good health. Sequencing was carried out using CD8+ T cells sorted from blood. CDR3 DNA: TGTGCCAGCAGCAAGACCCCCGTGCTGTTAGAAAACACTGAAGCTTTCTTT. Translated: CASSKTPVLLENTEAFF.